This TCR beta chain stems from a study of blood T cell repertoires in COVID-19. The repertoire was sequenced with immunoSEQ multiplex PCR; TCRdb's copy has only in-frame clones and lacks some. The table includes approximately 120,000 clones, approximately 85% detected once. The CDR3 is made up of 14 amino acids. Per the germline V gene, CDR1 is WSHSY and CDR2 is SAAADI. Between the trimmed V and J ends, which lost 3 bases and 7 bases, there was a span of 12 bases. Source material: peripheral blood. The TCR comes from a human donor in a cohort sampled during active COVID-19. The chain has TRBV10-2 and TRBJ1-4; no definite D call. The CDR3 DNA is TGCGCCAGCAGTGAAGCGGGTGGAGGTGAAAAACTGTTTTTT. Its translation is CASSEAGGGEKLFF.